The TCR beta chain under discussion was sequenced for a study of human T cells and chemical hapten exposure. On the study more broadly: An area of 2 cm by about 2.2 cm on upper inner arm skin received 2% DPC for sensitization. Regarding the study as a whole: Expanded TCRs formed significantly more large CDR3 similarity clusters than controls. PT1 expanded TCR counts and patch test score were linked, and their correlation was positive.

Stated time point: patch test 3, about 24 weeks after DPC sensitization. Treatment meaning: therapeutic diphenylcyclopropenone sensitization with weekly scalp DPC. Regarding this clonotype: The antigen is unknown.

There are 14 residues in the CDR3. Trimming took off 1 base at V and 5 bases at J, with 11 bases between the two ends. Per the original methods: Counting gave a median of around 90,000 TCRs per sample, with values ranging from about 23,224 to 690,600. MiXCR, applied by TCRdb to the RACE reads, yields one record per CDR3 protein. These V and J calls rely on TCRdb rather than the paper's analysis. The table includes about 84,000 distinct CDR3 sequences, under 14% detected once. Here the sequenced sample was whole blood, taken in connection with sensitization to the hapten diphenylcyclopropenone (DPC). The V gene is TRBV12-3 or TRBV12-4, the J gene TRBJ1-1; possibly TRBD1 for D (5 bases). The receptor comes from a woman between 45 and 60 years old with alopecia areata. Some clones in this sample may be carry-over from other donors' samples. The CDR3 nucleotides read TGTGCCAGCAGTTTAGTTGGGGGTCAGACTGAAGCTTTCTTT. Protein: CASSLVGGQTEAFF.